This T cell receptor (beta chain) is drawn from a study of CXCR3-negative and CXCR3-positive naive CD8 T cells. Study-level findings and limits: Greater hydrophobicity was found in TRB CDR3s of CXCR3-positive naive cells than of CXCR3-negative naive cells.

Through 5' RACE with UMI labels, the TRB cDNA libraries were prepared. TCRdb re-called the 5' RACE reads and gives one entry per CDR3 protein, without DNA. The sample totals some 150,000 distinct CDR3 sequences. A remark on this clonotype: Its antigen is not known.

Sorting yielded triplicates of around 300,000 cells for each CD8+ T cell subset. By phenotype, naive CD8+ T cells were CD45RO-CCR7+CD27+CD95-. Germline V lookup: CDR1 LGHNA, CDR2 YSLEER. The CDR3 is made up of 15 amino acids. The TCR originated in a human donor in good health. Some clones in this sample may be carry-over from other donors' samples. Input material: naive CXCR3+ CD8+ T cells from blood. Subset: CD45RO-CCR7+CD27+CD95- naive CD8+ T cells expressing CXCR3 (TNR3+). J is TRBJ2-7 and V is TRBV4-3; absent DNA, TCRdb's TRBD2 call cannot be checked. The chain's CDR3 is CASSQEPAGGYEQYF.